The clone carrying this T cell receptor (beta chain) was seen a handful of times. Its antigen remains unidentified. The entry originates in a study of T cells after yellow fever vaccination. Points from the study as a whole: Post-booster repertoires contained most primary-vaccination clones again (approximately 97% CD4, 85% to 90% CD8). Highly abundant clonotypes carried over from the bulk population could end up in FACS-sorted repertoires as contaminants.

MiXCR was run by TCRdb on the 5' RACE reads, yielding one entry per CDR3 protein. The data hold more than 300,000 distinct CDR3 sequences, with about 10% observed a single time. Germline values: CDR1 SGHRS, CDR2 YFSETQ. With 6 bases removed from V and 7 bases from J, the gap between germline ends came to 16 bases. This CDR3 has 14 residues. This receptor was obtained from a man aged 18 to 35 who received the YFV17D yellow fever vaccine. The input for sequencing was CD4+ T cells sorted from PBMCs, taken 45 days after the yellow fever booster vaccination. This chain connects TRBV5-1 to TRBJ2-2; a possible D gene is TRBD1 (7 bases). The CDR3 region is CASIDPGGSGELFF. DNA of the CDR3: TGCGCCAGCATCGATCCAGGGGGGAGCGGGGAGCTGTTTTTT.